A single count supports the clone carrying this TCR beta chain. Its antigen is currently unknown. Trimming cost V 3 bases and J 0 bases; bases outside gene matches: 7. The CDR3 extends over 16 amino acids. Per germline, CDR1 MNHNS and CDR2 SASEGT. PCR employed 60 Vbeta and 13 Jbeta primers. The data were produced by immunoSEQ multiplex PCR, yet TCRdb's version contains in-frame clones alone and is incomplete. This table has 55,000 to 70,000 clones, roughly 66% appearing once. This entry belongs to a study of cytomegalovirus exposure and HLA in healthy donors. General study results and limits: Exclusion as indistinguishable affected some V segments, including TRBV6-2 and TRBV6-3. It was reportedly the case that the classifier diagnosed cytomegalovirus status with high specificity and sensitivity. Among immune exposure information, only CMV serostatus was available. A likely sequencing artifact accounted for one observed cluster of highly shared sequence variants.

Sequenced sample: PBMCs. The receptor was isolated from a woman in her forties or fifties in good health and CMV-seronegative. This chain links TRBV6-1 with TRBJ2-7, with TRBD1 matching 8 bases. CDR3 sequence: CASSDPGQASSYEQYF. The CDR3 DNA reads TGTGCCAGCAGTGACCCGGGACAGGCAAGCTCCTACGAGCAGTACTTC.